These T cell receptor beta chains were read from a single sample in a study of blood T cells in healthy people across ages. Via MiXCR, TCRdb re-called the 5' RACE reads, giving one row per CDR3 protein. The profile shows about 1.1 million distinct CDR3 sequences, more than 30% of them singletons. Sequencing input: blood. The receptor source for this set is a man aged 18 to 29 in good health. CDR3s include the opening cysteine and the closing phenylalanine or tryptophan. The order of the fields is J gene, V gene, CDR3 length, D gene, clone size, CDR3 DNA, CDR3 protein. The D gene is left open where the match is weak. Only some rows state a clone size, as once, few, many or a class for expanded clones.

>TRBJ2-5|TRBV7-2|17|TRBD2|.
TGTGCCAGCAGCTTAGCGGGGACTAGCGGGGGGCAAGAGACCCAGTACTTC
CASSLAGTSGGQETQYF
>TRBJ2-1|TRBV4-3|19|.|.
TGCGCCAGCAGCCAAGGTTTTCGAGGTTACGGCGGAACATACAATGAGCAGTTCTTC
CASSQGFRGYGGTYNEQFF
>TRBJ2-7|TRBV5-1|16|TRBD1|.
TGCGCCAGCAGCAAGTTGGTAGAGACAGGGTCCAATGAGCAGTACTTC
CASSKLVETGSNEQYF
>TRBJ2-1|TRBV12-3/TRBV12-4|16|TRBD2|.
TGTGCCAGCACCTCCCGGTGGGCTAGCGGGGGCGATGAGCAGTTCTTC
CASTSRWASGGDEQFF
>TRBJ2-6|TRBV28|17|.|.
TGTGCCAGCAGTTTACCGGGTCTTCCGTCTGGGGCCAACGTCCTGACTTTC
CASSLPGLPSGANVLTF
>TRBJ2-7|TRBV5-1|17|TRBD2|.
TGCGCCAGCAGCTTGCGCCCGACTAGCGGGGGCAACAACGAGCAGTACTTC
CASSLRPTSGGNNEQYF
>TRBJ1-2|TRBV29-1|14|.|few
TGCAGCGTTGATTCCAGGGGATACAACTATGGCTACACCTTC
CSVDSRGYNYGYTF
>TRBJ1-2|TRBV9|14|TRBD1|.
TGTGCCAGCAGCGAACGGGACAGGGCCAGCGGCTACACCTTC
CASSERDRASGYTF
>TRBJ1-5|TRBV20-1|14|.|few
TGCAGTGCTATTCACACCGATAGCAATCAGCCCCAGCATTTT
CSAIHTDSNQPQHF
>TRBJ2-3|TRBV2|17|TRBD1|few
TGTGCCAGCAGTGCCGGGTCGACAGGGGCCTACACAGATACGCAGTATTTT
CASSAGSTGAYTDTQYF
>TRBJ1-2|TRBV6-2/TRBV6-3|14|TRBD1|.
TGTGCCAGCAGAGAGGACAGGGTTAACTATGGCTACACCTTC
CASREDRVNYGYTF
>TRBJ1-3|TRBV15|17|.|few
TGTGCCACCAGCAGAGTTCGCAGGAGCCTGTCTGGAAACACCATATATTTT
CATSRVRRSLSGNTIYF
>TRBJ1-4|TRBV9|14|.|.
TGTGCCAGCAGCGTCAGTGCAACTAATGAAAAACTGTTTTTT
CASSVSATNEKLFF
>TRBJ2-4|TRBV10-2|15|.|.
TGCGCCAGCAGTGCGGGGGCCCTAGCCAAAAACATTCAGTACTTC
CASSAGALAKNIQYF
>TRBJ2-2|TRBV24-1|10|.|.
TGTGCCACCAGGTGCGGGGAGCTGTTTTTT
CATRCGELFF
>TRBJ1-2|TRBV20-1|14|.|few
TGCAGTGCTAGAGACAAGACAGCTAGCTATGGCTACACCTTC
CSARDKTASYGYTF
>TRBJ2-3|TRBV12-3/TRBV12-4|16|.|.
TGTGCCAGCAGTTCCCACGGGGGGCTCGGCACAGATACGCAGTATTTT
CASSSHGGLGTDTQYF
>TRBJ1-2|TRBV7-9|14|.|.
TGTGCCAGCAGCTCCCCAACAGGGTCTGCTGGCTACACCTTC
CASSSPTGSAGYTF
>TRBJ1-1|TRBV7-2|15|.|few
TGTGCCAGCAGCCTGGGCTTTGGGAGGAACACTGAAGCTTTCTTT
CASSLGFGRNTEAFF
>TRBJ2-3|TRBV29-1|14|.|few
TGCAGCGTTGCGGAACAGGGCGGTGGGTATACGCAGTATTTT
CSVAEQGGGYTQYF
>TRBJ2-5|TRBV4-1|16|TRBD1|.
TGCGCCAGCAGCCAAGATTGGGGACAGGGGATAGAGACCCAGTACTTC
CASSQDWGQGIETQYF
>TRBJ1-2|TRBV9|16|.|few
TGTGCCAGCAGCGTAGAAGTGGGCGACAGCGACTATGGCTACACCTTC
CASSVEVGDSDYGYTF
>TRBJ2-7|TRBV7-2|16|TRBD2|.
TGTGCCAGCAGCTCTTTAGCGGGGGGGCTTGGAAATGAGCAGTACTTC
CASSSLAGGLGNEQYF
>TRBJ1-3|TRBV7-2|13|.|.
TGTGCCAGCAGCTTTACAGGGAGTGACACCATATATTTT
CASSFTGSDTIYF